The present entry profiles one T cell receptor (beta chain) with its context. No antigen is known for it. No qualities accompany the bases; no much larger clone lies one base away. Including the terminal cysteine and phenylalanine, the CDR3 comprises 20 residues. The CDR3 DNA has 60 bases and is translated from base 1. The germline V gene (reference sequence) yields PRHDT for CDR1 and FYEKMQ for CDR2. Relative to germline, V is missing 5 bases and J is missing 0 bases, with 17 bases of the junction outside any gene match. A case-control design nested within a healthcare worker cohort in London, UK, was used, with weekly nasopharyngeal swab PCR tests and blood sampling performed. Healthcare workers were recruited during the week of the UK lockdown, between 23 and 31 March 2020, and followed weekly for up to roughly 15 weeks. Library preparation employed 5' RACE. Data came from a NextSeq 500. In the TCR library protocol, unique molecular identifiers were attached to individual cDNA molecules to correct for PCR bias and sequencing error. Sequencing covered both TCR alpha and beta chains, and within each sample the abundances of alpha and beta sequences were tightly co-correlated. The authors' analysis ran thus. Decombinator V4 was used to annotate TCR sequences for V gene, J gene and CDR3. TCRs were defined as expanded if a significant change between any two time points was detected under a Poisson model with p below 0.0001. TCR abundances were normalised to the total number of TCRs sequenced in each sample and reported as counts per million. MAIT TCRs were defined by TRAV1-2 paired with TRAJ12, TRAJ20 or TRAJ33, and iNKT TCRs by TRAV10 paired with TRAJ18. VDJdb, accessed 1 November 2021, was searched for CMV, EBV and SARS-CoV-2 annotated TCRs, excluding TCRs annotated for multiple antigens. TCRdb reworked the public reads: Q25 trimming with fastp, MiXCR clone assembly, productive beta chains retained. Records with the same CDR3 protein are collapsed into one entry carrying the most frequent genes and DNA. TCRdb assigned the V and J calls; the authors' analysis was not used. The sample yields just under 90,000 distinct CDR3 sequences; roughly 14% were counted once. The top ten clones comprise 6.5% to 9% of the sample.

The entry originates in a study of early T cells in non-severe SARS-CoV-2 infection (dated by TCRdb to 2020 to 2023). For the study in its entirety: Bulk RNA from unsorted whole blood was used for TCR sequencing, so alpha and beta chains could not be paired.

What the work shows at the level of the full study, not this receptor alone: VDJdb matching was skewed toward anti-spike CD8 responses and likely underestimated virus-specific expansions by missing private and CD4 specificities.

The chain uses TRBV13 and TRBJ2-1, with 9 central nucleotides matching TRBD2. The sample consisted of whole blood. The sequence was obtained from an adult who was a healthcare worker with PCR-confirmed SARS-CoV-2 infection or an uninfected control (not recorded which). The DNA is as follows: TGTGCCAGCAGCATATCCTGGAGGACTAGCGTTCAGAGCTCCTACAATGAGCAGTTCTTC. This yields the protein CASSISWRTSVQSSYNEQFF.